This TCR beta chain was profiled in a study of OX40 agonist ivuxolimab in advanced cancers. At the level of the study: The patients' treatment was ivuxolimab, an agonistic anti-OX40 (CD134) antibody.

CDR1 is MNHEY and CDR2 is SMNVEV in the germline V gene (reference sequence). With 7 bases removed from V and 5 bases from J, the gap between germline ends came to 18 bases. The CDR3 extends over 15 amino acids. Measured with immunoSEQ multiplex PCR; TCRdb has only the in-frame clones, and not every one. The data hold over 55,000 clones, with around 94% observed a single time. The sample here was CD4+ or CD8+ T cells sorted from blood, taken in a trial of the OX40 agonist ivuxolimab. The chain couples TRBV27 to TRBJ2-1; TRBD1 might be the D (7 bases). The sequence came from an adult with an advanced solid tumor such as melanoma, head and neck, liver or kidney cancer. The CDR3 sequence is CASTPGGFGNNEQFF. The DNA of the CDR3 is TGTGCCAGCACCCCAGGGGGGTTCGGGAACAATGAGCAGTTCTTC.